The 28 T cell receptor beta chains presented below share a single source sample, sequenced in a study of T-cell reconstitution after alpha-beta-depleted transplantation in children (TCRdb year 2016). In light of the paper, this sample's treatment or condition label describes: allogeneic hematopoietic cell transplantation with graft depleted of TCRalphabeta T cells and CD19 B cells. Preparation of the library involved PCR. Sequenced on an Illumina HiSeq 2500. TCR library preparation used molecular barcoding, with unique molecular identifiers applied to normalize quantification of the TCRbeta repertoire. TCRdb cleaned the public reads at Q25 with fastp, built clones with MiXCR and kept in-frame beta chains. Entries are consolidated by CDR3 protein sequence, retaining the most common genes and DNA. Here the sample has 300,000 to 400,000 distinct CDR3 sequences; roughly 16% occur a single time. The ten biggest clones cover just over 40% of the sample.

Sequencing was performed on PBMCs, mostly from graft donor cells, taken 360 days after TCRalphabeta/CD19-depleted stem cell transplant. Source of these receptors: a male patient between 2 and 10 years old who had a stem cell transplant for acute lymphoblastic leukemia, so the T cells may come from the graft donor.

The V and J genes are TRBV27 and TRBJ2-4; the D gene is possibly TRBD2 (6 bases). The CDR3 spans 15 residues. The V gene's germline CDR1 is MNHEY and CDR2 SMNVEV (reference sequence). V shed 4 bases and J shed 0 bases, with 10 bases lying between them. The CDR3: CASSSPGLAKNIQYF. CDR3 DNA: TGTGCCAGCAGTTCACCGGGACTAGCCAAAAACATTCAGTACTTC.

This clonotype was observed at least ten times. This chain links TRBV4-3 with TRBJ2-7, with D perhaps being TRBD1 or TRBD2 (6 bases each). V lost 0 bases and J 3 bases, leaving 12 bases between the germline ends. The CDR3 is 15 amino acids. CDR1 LGHNA and CDR2 YSLEER come from the germline V gene. The CDR3 bases are TGCGCCAGCAGCCAAGACAGGGGAGGCTTCTACGAGCAGTACTTC. It translates to CASSQDRGGFYEQYF.

This clonotype has only a few counts. V usage is TRBV28 and J usage is TRBJ1-6, with 8 nucleotides matching TRBD1. The CDR3 runs to 18 residues. The J segment lost 0 bases and the V segment lost 3 bases, leaving 7 bases of the junction unmatched. Germline CDR1 reads MDHEN; CDR2 reads SYDVKM. The CDR3 DNA reads TGTGCCAGCAGTTTTGGTGGACAGGGCCGCTCCTATAATTCACCCCTCCACTTT. As protein: CASSFGGQGRSYNSPLHF.

The J gene is TRBJ2-7, the V gene TRBV28, with D unresolved. This CDR3 has 13 amino acids. Germline values: CDR1 MDHEN, CDR2 SYDVKM. V was cut by 4 bases and J by 5 bases, with 12 bases left in between. The CDR3 region is CASSWVTPNEQYF. The CDR3 nucleotides read TGTGCCAGCAGTTGGGTAACTCCGAACGAGCAGTACTTC.

This clonotype has at least ten counts. This chain joins TRBV7-8 and TRBJ1-1, with 8 bases lining up with TRBD1. Trimming cost V 5 bases and J 4 bases; bases outside gene matches: 9. The germline gives CDR1 SGHVS, CDR2 FQNEAQ. The CDR3 is 15 residues long. CDR3 sequence reads: CASSPRTGMGTEAFF. CDR3 DNA: TGTGCCAGCAGCCCCCGGACAGGGATGGGCACTGAAGCTTTCTTT. Supplemented by reference TRBV7-8 and TRBJ1-1, the full variable domain reads GAGVSQSPRYKVAKRGQDVALRCDPISGHVSLFWYQQALGQGPEFLTYFQNEAQLDKSGLPSDRFFAERPEGSVSTLKIQRTQQEDSAVYLCASSPRTGMGTEAFFGQGTRLTVV.

This clonotype was seen more than once but under ten times. The chain recombines TRBV7-9 with TRBJ1-1; D is unclear. V shed 2 bases and J shed 5 bases, with 12 bases lying between them. Germline values: CDR1 SEHNR, CDR2 FQNEAQ (reference sequence). The CDR3 covers 14 residues. CDR3: CASSLIGQMTEAFF. In nucleotides, the CDR3 is TGTGCCAGCAGCTTAATAGGGCAGATGACTGAAGCTTTCTTT.

The chain joins TRBV28 to TRBJ2-1; 7 nucleotides align to TRBD1. V shed 5 bases, J shed 6 bases, and the junction held 16 bases outside the gene matches. Germline values: CDR1 MDHEN, CDR2 SYDVKM. This CDR3 is 17 amino acids long. CDR3 amino acids: CASSPSSGQRGSNEQFF. CDR3 nucleotides: TGTGCCAGCAGTCCCAGCTCGGGACAGCGAGGGAGCAATGAGCAGTTCTTC.

This clonotype was detected only a few times. The chain combines TRBV6-2 or TRBV6-3 with TRBJ2-7; 10 positions match TRBD2. Trimming at V came to 2 bases and at J to 2 bases, leaving 9 bases not matched to a gene. The CDR3 is 17 amino acids. Germline values: CDR1 MNHEY, CDR2 SVGEGT. CDR3 nucleotide sequence: TGTGCCAGCAGTTACAAGTATCCTAGCGGGAGTCCCTACGAGCAGTACTTC. Protein: CASSYKYPSGSPYEQYF.

The gene calls are TRBV4-2 and TRBJ2-7; D possibly matches TRBD1 or TRBD2 (5 bases each). Trimming took 0 bases from V and 2 from J, leaving 11 bases between them. The CDR3 has 15 amino acids. Germline V lookup: CDR1 LGHNA, CDR2 YNFKEQ. The CDR3: CASSQDGQGAYEQYF. As DNA, the CDR3 is TGTGCCAGCAGCCAAGATGGGCAGGGAGCCTACGAGCAGTACTTC.

This chain joins TRBV10-3 and TRBJ1-5, with 8 bases identical to TRBD1. The CDR3 contains 15 residues. Germline V gene lookup returns CDR1 ENHRY and CDR2 SYGVKD. With V trimmed by 4 bases and J by 3 bases, 5 bases remained unmatched. The CDR3 coding sequence is TGTGCCATCAGTGGGGGGACAGGATACAATCAGCCCCAGCATTTT. This encodes CAISGGTGYNQPQHF.

This clonotype was observed a few times. The V call is TRBV28, the J call TRBJ2-3, with a possible D match to TRBD1 (6 bases). Germline CDR1 MDHEN, CDR2 SYDVKM. This CDR3 has 13 amino acids. The V end lost 8 bases, the J end lost 7 bases, and 16 bases lay between the germline ends. CDR3 in amino acids: CASLGQRVHTQYF. CDR3 in DNA: TGTGCCAGCCTCGGACAGAGGGTCCATACGCAGTATTTT.

This chain uses TRBV4-2 with TRBJ2-7; 7 nucleotides agree with TRBD1. CDR3 size: 15 residues. The junction had 3 bases not matched to a gene; V was cut back by 0 bases and J by 1 base. Germline-derived CDR1 and CDR2 are LGHNA and YNFKEQ. CDR3 sequence reads: CASSQEPTGSYEQYF. The CDR3 DNA sequence: TGTGCCAGCAGCCAAGAGCCGACAGGGTCCTACGAGCAGTACTTC.

This clonotype came up a few times. The chain's CDR3 is CAISAAVSEKLFF. DNA of the CDR3: TGTGCCATCAGTGCGGCAGTGTCTGAAAAACTGTTTTTT. This rearrangement joins TRBV10-3 to TRBJ1-4; D ambiguous. Trimming removed 4 bases at V and 7 bases at J, with 10 bases between. CDR1 is ENHRY and CDR2 is SYGVKD in the germline V gene. The CDR3 has 13 amino acids.

This clonotype was seen only a few times. The V call is TRBV12-3 or TRBV12-4, the J call TRBJ1-2; no definite D call. CDR3 length equals 15 residues. The V end lost 6 bases, the J end lost 4 bases, and 18 bases lay between the germline ends. CDR3 protein: CASSRETGFIYGYTF. DNA of the CDR3: TGTGCCAGCAGCCGCGAAACCGGGTTTATCTATGGCTACACCTTC.

This clonotype was found a few times. V usage is TRBV28 and J usage is TRBJ2-7; D may be TRBD2 (5 bases). Trimming cost V 2 bases and J 0 bases, with 14 bases left between them. Germline CDR1 is MDHEN and CDR2 is SYDVKM. The CDR3 loop spans 16 amino acids. CDR3 in amino acids: CASSLSPDWSSYEQYF. CDR3 sequence (DNA): TGTGCCAGCAGTTTAAGCCCGGACTGGAGCTCCTACGAGCAGTACTTC.

This clonotype was seen a few times. CDR3 DNA sequence: TGTGCCAGCAGTTCCCGGGGGGGGGCCAACGTCCTGACTTTC. The encoded protein is CASSSRGGANVLTF. The gene calls are TRBV28 and TRBJ2-6; weak D call: TRBD2 (6 bases). The V and J ends lost 4 bases and 4 bases respectively, with 8 bases between them. This CDR3 is 14 amino acids long. Germline loops: CDR1 MDHEN, CDR2 SYDVKM.

V and J are TRBV12-3 or TRBV12-4 and TRBJ2-3; either TRBD1 or TRBD2 may fit D (5 bases each). The ends were cut back, 3 bases at V and 8 bases at J, with 18 bases in the middle. The CDR3 is made up of 15 amino acids. The DNA of the CDR3 is TGTGCCAGCAGTTTTTTAGGGACCGGACACAGTACGCAGTATTTT. Translating it yields CASSFLGTGHSTQYF.

This clonotype has just a few counts. The rearrangement links TRBV29-1 to TRBJ2-5; D is perhaps TRBD1 (6 bases). This CDR3 contains 14 residues. V gave up 6 bases and J gave up 2 bases, with 16 bases separating them. From germline, CDR1 is SQVTM and CDR2 ANQGSEA. CDR3 DNA: TGCAGCGTGCGACAGGTTCTTCTACAAGAGACCCAGTACTTC. This encodes CSVRQVLLQETQYF.

The table lists this clonotype with a few counts. The genes are TRBV19 and TRBJ2-5; 11 bases fit TRBD1. Germline V gives CDR1 LNHDA, CDR2 SQIVND (reference sequence). The junction had 5 bases not matched to a gene; V was cut back by 5 bases and J by 0 bases. This CDR3 has 16 residues. The CDR3 DNA sequence: TGTGCCAGTAGTTGGACAGGGGGCGGCTACCAAGAGACCCAGTACTTC. Protein product: CASSWTGGGYQETQYF.

In its sample, this clonotype was seen a few times. This rearrangement joins TRBV29-1 to TRBJ1-1; D is ambiguous. V lost 7 bases, J lost 0 bases, and 9 bases lay in between. The CDR3 spans 12 residues. CDR1 SQVTM and CDR2 ANQGSEA come from the germline V gene. CDR3 bases: TGCAGCGGGAAACAAATGAACACTGAAGCTTTCTTT. Its translation is CSGKQMNTEAFF.

This clonotype was observed at least ten times. This chain connects TRBV12-3 or TRBV12-4 to TRBJ2-1; tentative D call: TRBD2 (6 bases). The CDR3 spans 13 residues. Trimming cost V 2 bases and J 7 bases, with 9 bases left between them. The CDR3 sequence is CASSLHGGNEQFF. CDR3 nucleotide sequence: TGTGCCAGCAGTTTACACGGAGGGAATGAGCAGTTCTTC.

DNA for the CDR3: TGCGCCAGCAGCCCAGGGGGGGCGAAGAACACTGAAGCTTTCTTT. As protein: CASSPGGAKNTEAFF. This rearrangement joins TRBV5-1 to TRBJ1-1, with TRBD1 matching 7 bases. CDR1 and CDR2 from the germline V gene are SGHRS and YFSETQ. The V gene end was trimmed by 4 bases and the J gene end by 1 base; junction bases not matched to a gene: 7. CDR3 length equals 15 residues.

The V gene is TRBV5-5, the J gene TRBJ2-5, with 7 nucleotides matching TRBD2. The CDR3 sequence is 16 residues long. Germline V gene sequence: CDR1 SGHKS, CDR2 YYEKEE (reference sequence). Germline trimming cut 5 bases from V and 5 bases from J; bases unmatched to any gene: 15. DNA for the CDR3: TGTGCCAGCAGGCTCCCTACTAGCGCGGCGGGGGAGACCCAGTACTTC. Translated, it gives CASRLPTSAAGETQYF.

V is TRBV6-5 and J is TRBJ2-5; D possibly uses TRBD1 or TRBD2 (5 bases each). The V and J ends lost 0 bases and 1 base respectively, with 18 bases between them. The CDR3 totals 18 residues. The germline gives CDR1 MNHEY, CDR2 SVGAGI. As DNA, the CDR3 is TGTGCCAGCAGTTACTCCACCTTTGCGTGGGGGACCCAAGAGACCCAGTACTTC. This encodes CASSYSTFAWGTQETQYF.

The genes are TRBV5-5 and TRBJ2-2, with D uncertain. CDR1 SGHKS and CDR2 YYEKEE come from the germline V gene (reference sequence). The CDR3 has 14 residues. Trimming removed 1 base at V and 2 bases at J, with 6 bases between. As DNA, the CDR3 is TGTGCCAGCAGCTTGTGGACCAACACCGGGGAGCTGTTTTTT. Translated: CASSLWTNTGELFF.

This clonotype was seen ten or more times. This rearrangement joins TRBV7-2 to TRBJ2-3; no clear D gene. The V gene's germline CDR1 is SGHTA and CDR2 FQGNSA. Trimming left V 2 bases short and J 4 bases short, with 7 bases between. CDR3 size: 13 residues. In DNA, the CDR3 is TGTGCCAGCAGCTTAAACCGGGCAGATACGCAGTATTTT. Its protein product is CASSLNRADTQYF.

This clonotype has just a few counts. The V gene is TRBV7-9, the J gene TRBJ1-4, with D unclear. The V end lost 2 bases, the J end lost 2 bases, and 9 bases lay between the germline ends. The germline V gene has CDR1 SEHNR and CDR2 FQNEAQ (reference sequence). CDR3 length: 15 amino acids. CDR3 DNA sequence: TGTGCCAGCAGCTTAATTGGAGACACTAATGAAAAACTGTTTTTT. It specifies CASSLIGDTNEKLFF.

This clonotype was found many times. The chain employs TRBV12-3 or TRBV12-4 and TRBJ2-2; the D gene is possibly TRBD2 (6 bases). This CDR3 contains 15 residues. Trimming stripped 4 bases from V and 3 bases from J, with 12 bases between. The CDR3 loop reads CASSSLSGYTGELFF. The CDR3, as DNA: TGTGCCAGCAGTTCCCTGAGCGGGTACACCGGGGAGCTGTTTTTT.